This T cell receptor (beta chain) was recorded in a study of human T cells and chemical hapten exposure. Study details: Throughout a study of about 24 weeks, patients underwent weekly scalp administration of diphenylcyclopropenone doses.

Study-level points and caveats: PT1 expanded TCR counts correlated positively with patch test score.

The time point denotes: patch test 3, about 24 weeks after DPC sensitization. Treatment: therapeutic diphenylcyclopropenone sensitization with weekly scalp DPC. During construction of the library, unique molecular identifiers were attached to individual cDNA molecules for quantitative, reproducible TCR counting. TCRdb ran MiXCR on the RACE reads and lists one entry per CDR3 protein. The sample records around 150,000 distinct CDR3 sequences, around a quarter being singletons. Germline-derived CDR1 and CDR2 are PRHDT and FYEKMQ (reference sequence). This CDR3 is built from 13 residues. The ends were cut back, 5 bases at V and 2 bases at J, with 10 bases in the middle. Remarks on this clonotype: The antigen is unknown.

This receptor was identified in a woman under 30 with alopecia areata. Some clones in this sample may be carry-over from other donors' samples. The sample here was whole blood, taken in connection with sensitization to the hapten diphenylcyclopropenone (DPC). The gene calls are TRBV13 and TRBJ2-7, with a tentative D call TRBD2 (7 bases). The CDR3 here is CASSPGGPYEQYF. The CDR3 bases are TGTGCCAGCAGCCCGGGGGGCCCCTACGAGCAGTACTTC.